This T cell receptor beta chain stems from a study of CD8 T cells in ankylosing spondylitis. Quantitative molecular-barcoded 5'-RACE generated the TCR beta libraries. TCRdb reanalysed the 5' RACE reads using MiXCR and keeps one entry per CDR3 protein. The sample includes some 220,000 distinct CDR3 sequences, more than 5.5% of them seen just once. CDR1 is SGHTA, CDR2 FQGNSA, per germline. Trimming cost V 3 bases and J 0 bases, with 6 bases left between them. The CDR3 runs 14 residues. Overall study findings and caveats: Within ankylosing spondylitis blood, a TCR beta motif made up of fewer than ten highly homologous variants appeared to be characteristic. In ankylosing spondylitis patients, matched synovial fluid reportedly showed significant enrichment of disease-linked clones. In peripheral blood, disease-linked CD8+ clones occurred at relatively low frequencies.

The sample holds many counts of this clonotype. The antigen is undetermined. This sequence joins TRBV7-2 and TRBJ1-3; D remains unclear. The sequence was obtained from a male donor with ankylosing spondylitis. Material for sequencing was blood, either unsorted or a sorted T cell fraction (not recorded which). The CDR3 sequence: CASSFAFSGNTIYF. The CDR3 nucleotides read TGTGCCAGCAGCTTTGCTTTCTCTGGAAACACCATATATTTT.